The 20 T cell receptor beta chains below all came from one sample that was sequenced in a study of cytomegalovirus exposure and HLA in healthy donors. Primers included in the PCR were 60 Vbeta and 13 Jbeta primers. Assay used: immunoSEQ multiplex PCR; TCRdb lists only in-frame clones, some missing. The sample carries about 160,000 clones, roughly four fifths recorded once. Sequenced input: PBMCs. The receptors originated from a man in his fifties or sixties in good health and CMV-seropositive.

The J gene is TRBJ1-4, the V gene TRBV30, with D hard to call. The CDR3 runs to 13 residues. CDR1 is GTSNPN and CDR2 is SVGIG in the germline V gene (reference sequence). Deletions cut 5 bases from V and 3 bases from J, with 10 bases between. CDR3 sequence: CAWGRRANEKLFF. CDR3 in DNA: TGTGCCTGGGGACGGAGGGCTAATGAAAAACTGTTTTTT.

The rearrangement uses TRBV4-3 and TRBJ1-1; D is possibly TRBD1 (6 bases). This CDR3 contains 13 residues. The germline V gene has CDR1 LGHNA and CDR2 YSLEER. V shed 3 bases and J shed 7 bases, with 12 bases lying between them. CDR3 nucleotides: TGCGCCAGCAGCCACATACAGGGATTTGAAGCTTTCTTT. Encoded protein: CASSHIQGFEAFF.

The chain carries TRBV6-1 and TRBJ2-7; tentatively, D is TRBD2 (6 bases). The CDR3 length is 14 residues. Trimming removed 8 bases from V and 4 bases from J, with 18 bases in between. CDR1 is MNHNS, CDR2 SASEGT, per germline. The DNA of the CDR3 is TGTGCCAGCCGATATGAGGCAGGGACTTACGAGCAGTACTTC. Amino acids: CASRYEAGTYEQYF.

The CDR3 is CASSQPGQGSYEQYF. The CDR3, as DNA: TGCGCCAGCAGCCAGCCGGGACAGGGCTCCTACGAGCAGTACTTC. J is TRBJ2-7 and V is TRBV4-1; the match to TRBD1 covers 9 bases. Germline V gives CDR1 MGHRA, CDR2 YSYEKL. The J segment lost 0 bases and the V segment lost 3 bases, leaving 3 bases of the junction unmatched. The CDR3 loop spans 15 amino acids.

V and J are TRBV15 and TRBJ2-5; D is unclear. Germline CDR1 reads LNHNV; CDR2 reads YYDKDF (reference sequence). V shed 0 bases and J shed 2 bases, with 10 bases lying between them. This CDR3 is 15 amino acids long. CDR3 in DNA: TGTGCCACCAGCAGAGATCCCGGTACTCAAGAGACCCAGTACTTC. Protein product: CATSRDPGTQETQYF.

V is TRBV19 and J is TRBJ2-1, with 10 nucleotides matching TRBD2. J gave up 8 bases and V 3 bases, and 7 bases lay outside the gene matches. CDR3 length: 15 amino acids. Germline lookup yields CDR1 LNHDA and CDR2 SQIVND (reference sequence). Here the CDR3 DNA reads TGTGCCAGTAGTATCTCTAGCGGGAGTATGTATGAGCAGTTCTTC. This encodes CASSISSGSMYEQFF.

This clone has only one observation. The gene calls are TRBV28 and TRBJ2-3; 11 nucleotides line up with TRBD2. Trimming took 5 bases from V and 2 from J; bases not matched to a gene: 9. Germline V CDR1 and CDR2: MDHEN, SYDVKM. CDR3 length: 17 amino acids. This CDR3 reads CASSPRLAGLNTDTQYF. Written as DNA, the CDR3 is TGTGCCAGCAGTCCCAGACTAGCGGGATTGAACACAGATACGCAGTATTTT.

The chain links TRBV15 to TRBJ2-1; D ambiguous. Germline assignment: CDR1 LNHNV and CDR2 YYDKDF (reference sequence). This CDR3 region has 15 residues. Trimming pared 4 bases from V and 0 bases from J, leaving 10 bases between. CDR3 loop: CATSIGDRSYNEQFF. The CDR3 region has the DNA TGTGCCACCAGCATTGGAGACCGCTCCTACAATGAGCAGTTCTTC.

This chain uses TRBV5-1 with TRBJ2-3; TRBD2 matches 8 bases. In germline, CDR1 is SGHRS, CDR2 YFSETQ. The CDR3 loop spans 15 amino acids. The V and J ends lost 4 bases and 7 bases, in that order; junction bases with no gene match: 11. CDR3 region: CASSATLAGLNTQYF. The CDR3 DNA sequence: TGCGCCAGCAGCGCGACTCTAGCGGGCCTGAATACGCAGTATTTT.

V and J are TRBV9 and TRBJ1-6, with no clear D. Trimming cost V 4 bases and J 3 bases, with 11 bases left between them. The V gene's germline CDR1 is SGDLS and CDR2 YYNGEE. The CDR3 extends over 15 amino acids. The CDR3 nucleotides read TGTGCCAGCAGCCAGAGCCGGGGCTATAATTCACCCCTCCACTTT. It encodes CASSQSRGYNSPLHF.

J is TRBJ2-5 and V is TRBV5-6; TRBD1 aligns across 9 bases. The J call is doubtful: the DNA matches TRBJ2-7 better. The length of the CDR3 is 16 residues. Germline V gives CDR1 SGHDT, CDR2 YYEEEE. The CDR3 DNA reads as TGTGCCAGCAGCTTCAGGGTCCTACAGGGGGCTCACGAGCAGTACTTC. It is translated as CASSFRVLQGAHEQYF.

This chain connects TRBV28 to TRBJ2-3; 7 bases line up with TRBD1. After removal of 6 bases from V and 3 bases from J, the junction contained 6 bases not matched to a gene. CDR1 is MDHEN and CDR2 is SYDVKM in the germline V gene. This CDR3 region has 14 residues. CDR3 loop: CASRKGGRTDTQYF. The DNA of the CDR3 is TGTGCCAGCAGAAAAGGGGGCAGGACAGATACGCAGTATTTT.

This chain connects TRBV13 to TRBJ2-5; D is perhaps TRBD2 (6 bases). The CDR3 contains 15 residues. Trimming pared 6 bases from V and 1 base from J, leaving 15 bases between. Germline loops: CDR1 PRHDT, CDR2 FYEKMQ (reference sequence). CDR3 DNA: TGTGCCAGCAGTTCGAACTTCGGGGGCCAAGAGACCCAGTACTTC. Translation gives CASSSNFGGQETQYF.

The V call is TRBV5-4, the J call TRBJ2-1; 8 positions match TRBD2. Germline CDR1 reads SGHNT; CDR2 reads YYREEE (reference sequence). This CDR3 has 15 residues. J gave up 0 bases and V 2 bases, and 1 base lay outside the gene matches. The chain's CDR3 is CASSLRGGSYNEQFF. In DNA, the CDR3 is TGTGCCAGCAGCTTACGGGGGGGCTCCTACAATGAGCAGTTCTTC.

The V and J genes are TRBV6-5 and TRBJ1-5; possible D gene TRBD1, 5 bases. Trimming stripped 6 bases from V and 3 bases from J, with 15 bases between. CDR3 length equals 15 residues. Germline assignment: CDR1 MNHEY and CDR2 SVGAGI. CDR3 loop: CASRLGGRSNQPQHF. CDR3 in DNA: TGTGCCAGCAGACTCGGGGGAAGGTCCAATCAGCCCCAGCATTTT.

This clone has a single count. The V call is TRBV2, the J call TRBJ2-5, with a tentative D call TRBD2 (6 bases). Germline values: CDR1 SNHLY, CDR2 FYNNEI. The germline V and J ends were trimmed by 6 bases and 2 bases, with 10 bases remaining between them. This CDR3 comprises 13 residues. In nucleotides, the CDR3 is TGTGCCAGCAGGGGACTGGGACAAGAGACCCAGTACTTC. This encodes CASRGLGQETQYF.

The chain links TRBV7-8 to TRBJ2-2; the D gene is possibly TRBD1 (5 bases). Germline V gene data show CDR1 as SGHVS and CDR2 as FQNEAQ. CDR3 length equals 12 residues. CDR3 sequence: CAWQGGTGELFF. The CDR3 DNA reads TGTGCATGGCAGGGCGGTACCGGGGAGCTGTTTTTT. The whole variable domain, remainder taken from reference TRBV7-8 and TRBJ2-2, is GAGVSQSPRYKVAKRGQDVALRCDPISGHVSLFWYQQALGQGPEFLTYFQNEAQLDKSGLPSDRFFAERPEGSVSTLKIQRTQQEDSAVYLCAWQGGTGELFFGEGSRLTVL.

The chain has TRBV9 and TRBJ2-7, with a weak D call TRBD2 (6 bases). V was shortened by 0 bases and J by 1 base, with 11 bases between the two germline ends. The V gene's germline CDR1 is SGDLS and CDR2 YYNGEE. The CDR3 runs 15 residues. The CDR3 spells CASSVAGSGSYEQYF. CDR3 nucleotides: TGTGCCAGCAGCGTAGCAGGTAGCGGATCCTACGAGCAGTACTTC.

This sequence joins TRBV7-9 and TRBJ2-5, with 9 bases fitting TRBD2. The CDR3 runs 13 residues. V shed 4 bases, J shed 3 bases, and the junction held 0 bases outside the gene matches. CDR1 SEHNR and CDR2 FQNEAQ come from the germline V gene (reference sequence). Here the CDR3 DNA reads TGTGCCAGCAGCTGGACTAGCGAAGAGACCCAGTACTTC. Encoded protein: CASSWTSEETQYF.

The V gene is TRBV9, the J gene TRBJ2-1, with 8 bases identical to TRBD2. The germline V gene has CDR1 SGDLS and CDR2 YYNGEE. The J segment lost 4 bases and the V segment lost 3 bases, leaving 9 bases of the junction unmatched. The CDR3 totals 16 residues. CDR3 nucleotide sequence: TGTGCCAGCAGCGCACCCGGGACTAGTCCGTACAATGAGCAGTTCTTC. It yields the protein CASSAPGTSPYNEQFF.